This is a list of T cell receptor beta chains from one sample in a study of T cell responses to AZD1222 COVID-19 vaccine. Assay used: immunoSEQ multiplex PCR; TCRdb lists only in-frame clones, some missing. Seen here are 150,000 to 200,000 clones, 80% to 90% observed once, and the top ten hold approximately 10%. The sample in question was peripheral blood, obtained 28 days after the second AZD1222 dose. The receptors originated from an adult who received the AZD1222 COVID-19 vaccine. The CDR3 runs from the conserved cysteine through the conserved F or W. The D gene is left open where the match is weak. Not all rows give a size; the values are once, few, many and, for expanded clones, a class.

TRBD2	TRBJ2-3	.	TRBV29-1	CSAPLAGDTDTQYF	TGCAGCGCTCCTCTAGCGGGGGACACAGATACGCAGTATTTT
.	TRBJ1-3	.	TRBV5-1	CASSFERLSSGNTIYF	TGCGCCAGCAGCTTTGAGCGATTAAGCTCTGGAAACACCATATATTTT
.	TRBJ1-2	.	TRBV30	CAWSEGWGYTF	TGTGCCTGGAGTGAGGGGTGGGGCTACACCTTC
.	TRBJ1-2	.	TRBV11-2	CASSLAPHGLVYGYTF	TGTGCCAGCAGCTTAGCCCCCCACGGCCTAGTCTATGGCTACACCTTC
TRBD2	TRBJ2-3	.	TRBV6-2/TRBV6-3	CASSYGTSGGTDTQYF	TGTGCCAGCAGTTACGGGACTAGCGGGGGTACAGATACGCAGTATTTT
.	TRBJ1-1	.	TRBV7-3	CASSLMEDTEAFF	TGTGCCAGCAGCTTAATGGAGGACACTGAAGCTTTCTTT
TRBD2	TRBJ2-1	.	TRBV7-2	CASSFSGGASWEQFF	TGTGCCAGCAGCTTTAGCGGGGGGGCCTCTTGGGAGCAGTTCTTC
.	TRBJ2-5	.	TRBV19	CASSIGGVETQYF	TGTGCCAGTAGTATAGGGGGGGTAGAGACCCAGTACTTC
.	TRBJ1-2	.	TRBV5-1	CASSLAPGYDYGYTF	TGCGCCAGCAGCTTGGCGCCAGGTTACGACTATGGCTACACCTTC
TRBD1	TRBJ2-6	.	TRBV5-4	CASSPKGTGGSGANVLTF	TGTGCCAGCAGCCCTAAAGGGACAGGGGGCTCTGGGGCCAACGTCCTGACTTTC
.	TRBJ1-3	.	TRBV5-1	CASSFQGISGNTIYF	TGCGCCAGCAGCTTTCAGGGAATTAGTGGAAACACCATATATTTT
.	TRBJ2-7	.	TRBV20-1	CSARGYEQYF	TGCAGTGCTAGGGGATACGAGCAGTACTTC
.	TRBJ2-4	.	TRBV25-1	CASSVGVGAKNIQYF	TGTGCCAGCAGTGTAGGGGTGGGGGCCAAAAACATTCAGTACTTC
TRBD1	TRBJ1-3	.	TRBV14	CASSHRTGLGNTIYF	TGTGCCAGCAGCCACCGGACAGGCCTTGGAAACACCATATATTTT
TRBD2	TRBJ2-1	.	TRBV3-1/TRBV3-2	CASSQGGGPYNEQFF	TGTGCCAGCAGTCAAGGCGGGGGGCCCTACAATGAGCAGTTCTTC
.	TRBJ1-2	few	TRBV4-3	CASSRGVVGGYGYTF	TGCGCCAGCAGCCGTGGGGTCGTCGGAGGCTATGGCTACACCTTC
.	TRBJ2-1	.	TRBV4-3	CASSQEGRGGTYNEQFF	TGCGCCAGCAGCCAAGAGGGCCGGGGAGGCACCTACAATGAGCAGTTCTTC
TRBD1	TRBJ1-4	once	TRBV3-1/TRBV3-2	CASSQDRHRGGGEKLFF	TGTGCCAGCAGCCAAGATCGTCACAGGGGAGGAGGTGAAAAACTGTTTTTT
TRBD1	TRBJ1-2	once	TRBV4-1	CASSISSGTVGGYTF	TGCGCCAGCAGCATCAGTTCCGGGACAGTCGGGGGCTACACCTTC
TRBD2	TRBJ2-1	.	TRBV7-3	CASSLSSGGSSSYNEQFF	TGTGCCAGCAGCTTATCTAGCGGGGGATCTAGCTCCTACAATGAGCAGTTCTTC
TRBD2	TRBJ2-5	.	TRBV5-1	CASTGTSGTLGETQYF	TGCGCCAGCACCGGGACTAGCGGTACCCTCGGAGAGACCCAGTACTTC
TRBD1	TRBJ1-1	once	TRBV10-3	CAISEPGGEGANTEAFF	TGTGCCATCAGTGAGCCGGGGGGAGAGGGGGCGAACACTGAAGCTTTCTTT
.	TRBJ1-1	.	TRBV28	CATHTPGGSEAFF	TGTGCCACCCATACTCCCGGGGGCTCTGAAGCTTTCTTT
TRBD2	TRBJ2-2	.	TRBV7-9	CASSPLPAGGPGELFF	TGTGCCAGCAGCCCCCTTCCCGCGGGGGGGCCCGGGGAGCTGTTTTTT
.	TRBJ2-5	.	TRBV6-5	CASSYGQRETQYF	TGTGCCAGCAGTTACGGCCAAAGAGAGACCCAGTACTTC
.	TRBJ2-1	.	TRBV5-1	CASSLVATYNEQFF	TGCGCCAGCAGCTTGGTAGCCACCTACAATGAGCAGTTCTTC
TRBD1	TRBJ1-4	.	TRBV19	CASRSTLQGQSEKLFF	TGTGCCAGTAGGTCTACTTTACAGGGGCAAAGTGAAAAACTGTTTTTT
.	TRBJ1-1	.	TRBV12-3/TRBV12-4	CASSFSGNTEAFF	TGTGCCAGCAGTTTCTCAGGGAACACTGAAGCTTTCTTT